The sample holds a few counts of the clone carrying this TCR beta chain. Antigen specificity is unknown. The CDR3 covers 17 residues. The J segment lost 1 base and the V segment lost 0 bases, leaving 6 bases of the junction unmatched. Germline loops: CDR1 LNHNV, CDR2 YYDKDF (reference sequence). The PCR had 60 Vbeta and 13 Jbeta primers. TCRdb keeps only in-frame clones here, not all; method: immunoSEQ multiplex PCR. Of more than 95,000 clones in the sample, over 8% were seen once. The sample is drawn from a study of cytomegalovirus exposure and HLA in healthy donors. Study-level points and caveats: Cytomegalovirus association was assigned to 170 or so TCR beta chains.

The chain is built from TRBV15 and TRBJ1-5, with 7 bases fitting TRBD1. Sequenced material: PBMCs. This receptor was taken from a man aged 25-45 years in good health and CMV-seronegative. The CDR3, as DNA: TGTGCCACCAGCAGAGAACGTGGGACAGCAAGCAATCAGCCCCAGCATTTT. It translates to CATSRERGTASNQPQHF.